This entry lists 18 T cell receptor beta chains sequenced from one sample in a study of shared clonotypes between healthy human individuals. The data were produced by immunoSEQ multiplex PCR, yet TCRdb's version contains in-frame clones alone and is incomplete. The sample lists about 490,000 clones; 79% were seen once. What was sequenced was PBMCs. Receptors originate from a woman between 35 and 50 years old in good health. Some clones in this sample may be carry-over from other donors' samples.

This sequence joins TRBV5-4 and TRBJ1-2; unclear D gene. The CDR3 has 14 amino acids. Germline values: CDR1 SGHNT, CDR2 YYREEE (reference sequence). Between the trimmed V and J ends, which lost 4 bases and 4 bases, there was a span of 14 bases. The CDR3 region has the DNA TGTGCCAGCAGCGTGGGAGTACAGAGCTATGGCTACACCTTC. Amino acid sequence: CASSVGVQSYGYTF.

The V call is TRBV29-1, the J call TRBJ2-5, with D tentatively TRBD2 (5 bases). The germline gives CDR1 SQVTM, CDR2 ANQGSEA. V lost 3 bases and J 2 bases, leaving 10 bases between the germline ends. The CDR3 contains 13 residues. CDR3 sequence: CSVDRPGQETQYF. The CDR3, as DNA: TGCAGCGTTGATAGGCCGGGGCAAGAGACCCAGTACTTC.

This clone appeared once. V and J are TRBV18 and TRBJ2-7, with a weak D call TRBD1 (6 bases). This CDR3 has 14 amino acids. Germline V gene sequence: CDR1 KGHSH, CDR2 LQKENI. The V and J ends lost 2 bases and 0 bases respectively, with 8 bases between them. DNA for the CDR3: TGTGCCAGCTCACCATTACAGGGCTCCTACGAGCAGTACTTC. This gives the protein CASSPLQGSYEQYF.

V usage is TRBV28 and J usage is TRBJ2-1; tentatively, D is TRBD1 (5 bases). V was trimmed by 4 bases and J by 4 bases, leaving 14 bases between them. CDR1 MDHEN and CDR2 SYDVKM come from the germline V gene. This CDR3 has 15 residues. The CDR3 region has the DNA TGTGCCAGCAGTTCATACAGGACCTTATACAATGAGCAGTTCTTC. Translating it yields CASSSYRTLYNEQFF.

This chain uses TRBV5-6 with TRBJ2-7; tentatively, D is TRBD1 (6 bases). The CDR3 runs 15 residues. Germline V CDR1 and CDR2: SGHDT, YYEEEE. Trimming left V 0 bases short and J 0 bases short, with 10 bases between. The CDR3 DNA is TGTGCCAGCAGCTTGGCAGGGGCCTCCTCCTACGAGCAGTACTTC. This gives the protein CASSLAGASSYEQYF.

The rearrangement joins TRBV7-2 to TRBJ2-7; 7 bases align to TRBD1. The trim removed 5 bases at V and 2 bases at J, leaving 6 bases unmatched. CDR3 size: 14 residues. Germline V lookup: CDR1 SGHTA, CDR2 FQGNSA. CDR3 nucleotides: TGTGCCAGCAGCGAAAACAGGGGACCCTACGAGCAGTACTTC. The encoded protein is CASSENRGPYEQYF.

This clone was recorded once. As DNA, the CDR3 is TGCGCCAGCAGCTTGGGGCCGGGCGGCACTGAAGCTTTCTTT. The encoded protein is CASSLGPGGTEAFF. V gene TRBV5-1 combines with J gene TRBJ1-1, with D unclear. V was shortened by 0 bases and J by 4 bases, with 10 bases between the two germline ends. The CDR3 consists of 14 residues. Germline V lookup: CDR1 SGHRS, CDR2 YFSETQ. The variable domain in full, completed from reference TRBV5-1 and TRBJ1-1, reads KAGVTQTPRYLIKTRGQQVTLSCSPISGHRSVSWYQQTPGQGLQFLFEYFSETQRNKGNFPGRFSGRQFSNSRSEMNVSTLELGDSALYLCASSLGPGGTEAFFGQGTRLTVV.

The chain joins TRBV19 to TRBJ2-1, with TRBD1 matching 10 bases. The CDR3 contains 12 residues. The germline V gene has CDR1 LNHDA and CDR2 SQIVND (reference sequence). J gave up 14 bases and V 4 bases, and 5 bases lay outside the gene matches. CDR3 bases: TGTGCCAGTAGTAGGACGGGACAGGGGAAGTTCTTC. Translation: CASSRTGQGKFF.

This clone was seen a single time. V is TRBV10-2 and J is TRBJ1-2; 10 bases fit TRBD1. J was trimmed by 3 bases and V by 5 bases; bases with no gene match: 3. From germline, CDR1 is WSHSY and CDR2 SAAADI. This CDR3 contains 14 residues. CDR3 sequence reads: CASSSGTGDYGYTF. CDR3 bases: TGCGCCAGCAGTTCCGGGACAGGGGACTATGGCTACACCTTC.

This CDR3 reads CASSEGTGWTGELFF. The CDR3, as DNA: TGTGCCAGCAGTGAAGGGACAGGGTGGACCGGGGAGCTGTTTTTT. The chain recombines TRBV2 with TRBJ2-2; 8 bases fit TRBD1. The CDR3 contains 15 residues. The germline V gene has CDR1 SNHLY and CDR2 FYNNEI. Trimming cost V 1 base and J 5 bases; bases outside gene matches: 3. Using reference TRBV2 and TRBJ2-2 for the parts outside the CDR3, the full variable domain is EPEVTQTPSHQVTQMGQEVILRCVPISNHLYFYWYRQILGQKVEFLVSFYNNEISEKSEIFDDQFSVERPDGSNFTLKIRSTKLEDSAMYFCASSEGTGWTGELFFGEGSRLTVL.

This clone has a handful of counts. The chain carries TRBV7-9 and TRBJ1-1; D not resolved. The length of the CDR3 is 13 residues. Germline assignment: CDR1 SEHNR and CDR2 FQNEAQ (reference sequence). The V end was cut by 3 bases, the J end by 7 bases, with 12 bases between. CDR3 sequence (DNA): TGTGCCAGCAGCTTGACAAGAAACCTTGAAGCTTTCTTT. It encodes CASSLTRNLEAFF.

This chain connects TRBV4-2 to TRBJ2-5, with TRBD1 identical over 7 bases. The CDR3 spans 20 residues. The V and J ends lost 0 bases and 7 bases, in that order; junction bases with no gene match: 23. Germline V gene data show CDR1 as LGHNA and CDR2 as YNFKEQ. The CDR3 nucleotides are TGTGCCAGCAGCCAAGATTTGGGAGCACCGACAGGGAGTGTCGGTTGGACCCAGTACTTC. Translating gives CASSQDLGAPTGSVGWTQYF.

The chain is built from TRBV7-3 and TRBJ1-2, with a possible D match to TRBD1 (5 bases). Germline V gives CDR1 SGHTA, CDR2 FQGTGA. This CDR3 comprises 13 residues. Between the trimmed V and J ends, which lost 5 bases and 9 bases, there was a span of 16 bases. This chain's CDR3 is CASSPQVAGRYTF. CDR3 nucleotide sequence: TGTGCCAGCAGCCCCCAGGTGGCGGGGCGCTACACCTTC.

The rearrangement uses TRBV7-2 and TRBJ2-1, with 15 positions matching TRBD2. The germline CDR1 and CDR2 sequences are SGHTA and FQGNSA. Losses at the gene ends were 6 bases for V and 8 bases for J; bases not matched to a gene: 5. The CDR3 runs to 15 residues. CDR3 loop: CASRSGLAGGDEQFF. CDR3 in DNA: TGTGCCAGCAGATCGGGACTAGCGGGAGGCGATGAGCAGTTCTTC.

This clone was seen just once. The chain recombines TRBV19 with TRBJ1-5, with D uncertain. Trimming took off 9 bases at V and 0 bases at J, with 18 bases between the two ends. This CDR3 is 16 amino acids long. CDR1 and CDR2 from the germline V gene are LNHDA and SQIVND (reference sequence). CDR3 bases: TGTGCCAGCGCATCCCGGGAGCCACATAGCAATCAGCCCCAGCATTTT. This sequence encodes CASASREPHSNQPQHF.

This chain links TRBV7-2 with TRBJ2-4; tentative D call: TRBD1 (6 bases). With 2 bases removed from V and 15 bases from J, the gap between germline ends came to 14 bases. Per the germline V gene, CDR1 is SGHTA and CDR2 is FQGNSA. This CDR3 spans 12 amino acids. The CDR3 bases are TGTGCCAGCAGCTTACCAGGACAGTATCCGTACTTC. Protein: CASSLPGQYPYF.

In this sample, this clone turned up a few times. V is TRBV5-4 and J is TRBJ1-2; 9 bases line up with TRBD1. In germline, CDR1 is SGHNT, CDR2 YYREEE (reference sequence). This CDR3 comprises 14 residues. Germline trimming cut 9 bases from V and 4 bases from J; bases unmatched to any gene: 10. CDR3 sequence (DNA): TGTGCCACTCAACAGGGGGCCGACCTCTATGGCTACACCTTC. Translation gives CATQQGADLYGYTF.

The CDR3 nucleotides read TGTGCCAGCAGTTTTACCGGGAGGCTCTACGAGCAGTACTTC. It codes for CASSFTGRLYEQYF. J is TRBJ2-7 and V is TRBV28; 7 positions agree with TRBD2. With 3 bases clipped from V and 3 bases from J, the junction kept 5 bases outside the gene matches. The CDR3 has 14 amino acids. Germline-derived CDR1 and CDR2 are MDHEN and SYDVKM.